The T cell receptor beta chain described here comes from a study of graft-versus-host responses after intestinal transplantation. The wider study: Every transplant recipient was induced with anti-thymocyte globulin, then maintained on tacrolimus and steroids for around 3 years. Broader study findings: Peak GvH clone levels in circulation were associated with early post-transplant HvG declines. Graft-versus-host to host-versus-graft clonal ratios in allografts were high in patients with graft-donor T cell macrochimerism. Marrow from the recipient contained GvH clones, some of which had appeared first in ileum or blood.

This clone showed up just once. Antigen specificity is unknown. Trimming cost V 1 base and J 7 bases, with 8 bases left between them. The CDR3 has 13 amino acids. The germline gives CDR1 SEHNR, CDR2 FQNEAQ (reference sequence). The repertoire was sequenced with immunoSEQ multiplex PCR; TCRdb's copy has only in-frame clones and lacks some. The sample records some 85,000 clones, over 75% being singletons. This sequence originates from a human donor who was the organ donor for an intestinal transplant. The V and J genes are TRBV7-9 and TRBJ2-1; no firm D call. This material consisted of unstimulated CD8+ T cells sorted from spleen or lymph node cells, taken before transplant. The CDR3 DNA sequence: TGTGCCAGCAGCTTAGAAGCTGGGAATGAGCAGTTCTTC. It specifies CASSLEAGNEQFF.